Each of the 30 T cell receptor beta chains below was sequenced from the same sample in a study of T-cell memory formation after mild COVID-19 (dated by TCRdb to about 2021). Libraries came from 5' RACE. The sample was run on an Illumina NovaSeq 6000. TCRdb reprocessed the public reads (quality trimming at Q25 with fastp, clone calling with MiXCR) and kept in-frame beta chains. Records with the same CDR3 protein are collapsed into one entry carrying the most frequent genes and DNA. The sample has 410,000 or so distinct CDR3 sequences on record, 23% of them singletons. Of the sample, 13% is held by the ten largest clones. Sequencing input: PBMCs or a T cell subset sorted from them (not recorded which). The receptors originated from an adult woman who had mild COVID-19 (a few samples of this study predate the infection). The sample titles of this study are shuffled in the database, so cell type and time point are left out; the donor was told from shared clones.

The chain joins TRBV20-1 to TRBJ1-6; possibly TRBD1 for D (5 bases). Trimming removed 6 bases from V and 3 bases from J, with 15 bases in between. The germline V gene has CDR1 DFQATT and CDR2 SNEGSKA (reference sequence). The CDR3 covers 15 residues. CDR3 DNA sequence: TGCAGTGCCGTCCTTGAGGGGTTCTATAATTCACCCCTCCACTTT. Translation gives CSAVLEGFYNSPLHF.

This rearrangement joins TRBV5-1 to TRBJ2-4, with TRBD2 matching over 13 bases. CDR3 size: 19 residues. In germline, CDR1 is SGHRS, CDR2 YFSETQ. J gave up 6 bases and V 2 bases, and 14 bases lay outside the gene matches. Written as DNA, the CDR3 is TGCGCCAGCAGCTTCCGACTAGCGGGGGGCCTCGGTAGTTTAAACATTCAGTACTTC. This codes for CASSFRLAGGLGSLNIQYF.

This rearrangement joins TRBV5-1 to TRBJ1-3; TRBD1 matches 7 bases. CDR1 and CDR2 (germline): SGHRS, YFSETQ. The J segment lost 4 bases and the V segment lost 3 bases, leaving 7 bases of the junction unmatched. The CDR3 is 15 residues long. DNA of the CDR3: TGCGCCAGCAGCTCAACAGGGGTAGCAGGAAACACCATATATTTT. Protein: CASSSTGVAGNTIYF.

The rearrangement uses TRBV7-2 and TRBJ2-3, with a weak D call TRBD2 (6 bases). Deletions cut 6 bases from V and 2 bases from J, with 15 bases between. Germline-derived CDR1 and CDR2 are SGHTA and FQGNSA. The CDR3 is 15 amino acids. The CDR3 here is CASSSIRGTTDTQYF. CDR3 bases: TGTGCCAGCAGTTCCATACGGGGGACCACAGATACGCAGTATTTT.

This clonotype was found a few times. V is TRBV2 and J is TRBJ2-1, with 8 bases fitting TRBD2. The CDR3 consists of 15 residues. The germline gives CDR1 SNHLY, CDR2 FYNNEI. Trimming took 8 bases from V and 3 from J; bases not matched to a gene: 9. CDR3 in DNA: TGTGCCAGCTCCGAGGCGGGGGGTCTCTACAATGAGCAGTTCTTC. Its protein product is CASSEAGGLYNEQFF.

The rearrangement uses TRBV28 and TRBJ2-5, with 7 bases fitting TRBD2. The CDR3 totals 15 residues. Germline V gene sequence: CDR1 MDHEN, CDR2 SYDVKM. J lost 5 bases, V lost 7 bases, and 13 bases had no gene match. CDR3 coding DNA: TGTGCCAGCACCCTTGGCGGGAGCCGCACGGAGACCCAGTACTTC. This gives the protein CASTLGGSRTETQYF.

There are a few counts of this clonotype. The chain uses TRBV24-1 and TRBJ2-5; D is perhaps TRBD1 or TRBD2 (5 bases each). Germline CDR1 is KGHDR and CDR2 is SFDVKD. This CDR3 spans 16 amino acids. Trimming removed 3 bases from V and 5 bases from J, with 18 bases in between. The CDR3, as DNA: TGTGCCACCAGTGATGGGGGAAAGCTGACGCAGGAGACCCAGTACTTC. Encoded protein: CATSDGGKLTQETQYF.

The DNA for the CDR3 is TGTGCCAGCTCACCGGGACTAGCGGTCTCCAATGAGCAGTTCTTC. It translates to CASSPGLAVSNEQFF. This chain links TRBV18 with TRBJ2-1; 11 positions agree with TRBD2. The junction had 4 bases not matched to a gene; V was cut back by 3 bases and J by 6 bases. The CDR3 extends over 15 amino acids. The V gene's germline CDR1 is KGHSH and CDR2 LQKENI.

V gene TRBV7-9 combines with J gene TRBJ2-5; TRBD2 aligns across 10 bases. Germline CDR1 SEHNR, CDR2 FQNEAQ (reference sequence). This CDR3 region has 20 residues. V lost 1 base, J lost 1 base, and 15 bases stayed unmatched. The CDR3 reads CASSLGPGLAENPPQETQYF. CDR3 coding DNA: TGTGCCAGCAGCTTAGGCCCCGGACTAGCGGAGAACCCCCCCCAAGAGACCCAGTACTTC.

V is TRBV10-3 and J is TRBJ2-7, with 8 bases lining up with TRBD1. The CDR3 loop spans 14 amino acids. The germline CDR1 and CDR2 sequences are ENHRY and SYGVKD. V dropped 5 bases and J dropped 3; count of bases not matched to a gene: 6. The CDR3 coding sequence is TGTGCCATCAGTCCATCAGGACAGGGCTACGAGCAGTACTTC. Translation gives CAISPSGQGYEQYF.

This clonotype was detected once. The chain joins TRBV11-2 to TRBJ2-1; D not resolved. V lost 8 bases and J 3 bases, leaving 14 bases between the germline ends. This CDR3 contains 14 residues. The germline V gene has CDR1 SGHAT and CDR2 FQNNGV. This CDR3 reads CASSPMLGYNEQFF. The CDR3 DNA follows: TGTGCCAGCTCGCCGATGTTGGGCTACAATGAGCAGTTCTTC.

This chain joins TRBV25-1 and TRBJ2-2; D uncertain. This CDR3 region has 11 residues. V shed 6 bases and J shed 5 bases, with 4 bases lying between them. Looked up from germline, CDR1 is MGHDK and CDR2 is SYGVNS. The CDR3 DNA is TGTGCCAGCAGATTGACCGGGGAGCTGTTTTTT. It encodes CASRLTGELFF.

This clonotype was seen only a few times. This rearrangement joins TRBV7-9 to TRBJ2-7; D may be TRBD1 (6 bases). The CDR3 has 15 amino acids. V dropped 2 bases and J dropped 1 base, with 12 bases sitting between them. The germline V gene has CDR1 SEHNR and CDR2 FQNEAQ (reference sequence). CDR3 residues: CASSLPQGTSYEQYF. The DNA of the CDR3 is TGTGCCAGCAGCTTACCTCAGGGGACGTCCTACGAGCAGTACTTC.

This chain links TRBV5-5 with TRBJ2-5; TRBD2 agrees at 10 bases. The ends lost 4 bases at V and 5 bases at J; junction bases unmatched: 14. The CDR3 spans 17 residues. Germline values: CDR1 SGHKS, CDR2 YYEKEE (reference sequence). The CDR3 is CASSTTSGIRLGETQYF. CDR3 DNA sequence: TGTGCCAGCAGCACAACTAGCGGGATCCGCCTGGGGGAGACCCAGTACTTC.

The chain employs TRBV18 and TRBJ1-2; 10 nucleotides agree with TRBD1. This CDR3 is 19 amino acids long. The V gene end was trimmed by 1 base and the J gene end by 5 bases; junction bases not matched to a gene: 16. Germline CDR1 reads KGHSH; CDR2 reads LQKENI. The CDR3 DNA follows: TGTGCCAGCTCACCACGGGGACGGGACAGGGGTGCCCCGACTTATGGCTACACCTTC. This translates into CASSPRGRDRGAPTYGYTF.

This chain links TRBV5-5 with TRBJ2-7; no clear D gene. The CDR3 is 13 residues long. Trimming stripped 4 bases from V and 2 bases from J, with 10 bases between. Germline V gene sequence: CDR1 SGHKS, CDR2 YYEKEE (reference sequence). The CDR3: CASSPGDPYEQYF. The CDR3 nucleotides are TGTGCCAGCAGCCCAGGTGATCCCTACGAGCAGTACTTC.

The gene calls are TRBV18 and TRBJ1-1; a possible D gene is TRBD1 (6 bases). Germline lookup yields CDR1 KGHSH and CDR2 LQKENI. V was trimmed by 1 base and J by 3 bases, leaving 15 bases between them. This CDR3 is built from 16 residues. The CDR3 is CASSPLQLRGDTEAFF. The CDR3 bases are TGTGCCAGCTCACCACTTCAACTCAGGGGTGACACTGAAGCTTTCTTT.

The sample holds a few counts of this clonotype. The chain carries TRBV11-3 and TRBJ2-1; D might be TRBD1 or TRBD2, each matching 5 bases. The CDR3 is made up of 15 amino acids. With 0 bases removed from V and 2 bases from J, the gap between germline ends came to 8 bases. Per the germline V gene, CDR1 is SGHNT and CDR2 is YENEEA. The CDR3 is CASSLDGGTYNEQFF. The CDR3 DNA follows: TGTGCCAGCAGCTTAGATGGGGGTACCTACAATGAGCAGTTCTTC.

Only a few counts were recorded for this clonotype. The chain recombines TRBV12-3 or TRBV12-4 with TRBJ2-7, with 7 bases aligning to TRBD1. The CDR3 has 15 amino acids. V shed 4 bases, J shed 3 bases, and the junction held 9 bases outside the gene matches. The chain's CDR3 is CASSSWGRGSYEQYF. In nucleotides, the CDR3 is TGTGCCAGCAGTTCATGGGGCAGGGGGAGCTACGAGCAGTACTTC.

The chain uses TRBV12-3 or TRBV12-4 and TRBJ2-1, with 8 bases matching TRBD2. J lost 10 bases, V lost 3 bases, and 11 bases had no gene match. The CDR3 is 15 amino acids. For the CDR3, the DNA is TGTGCCAGCAGTTTTGGGATAGCGGGGTACGAGGAGCAGTTCTTC. Translated, it gives CASSFGIAGYEEQFF.

This clonotype was seen more than once but under ten times. This chain connects TRBV10-3 to TRBJ1-2; tentatively, D is TRBD1 (6 bases). The CDR3 totals 13 residues. From germline, CDR1 is ENHRY and CDR2 SYGVKD. V dropped 8 bases and J dropped 8 bases, with 18 bases sitting between them. The CDR3: CAIAPQGRGGYTF. In DNA, the CDR3 is TGTGCCATCGCACCACAGGGCCGGGGGGGCTACACCTTC.

The chain links TRBV6-6 to TRBJ1-5; D gene ambiguous. The CDR3 loop spans 14 amino acids. Germline assignment: CDR1 MNHNY and CDR2 SVGAGI (reference sequence). V shed 2 bases and J shed 5 bases, with 10 bases lying between them. DNA of the CDR3: TGTGCCAGCAGTTACCCCGGGGAGCATCAGCCCCAGCATTTT. Its translation is CASSYPGEHQPQHF.

This rearrangement joins TRBV6-5 to TRBJ2-7; 11 bases are shared with TRBD2. V lost 6 bases and J lost 2; bases outside the gene matches: 3. Germline loops: CDR1 MNHEY, CDR2 SVGAGI. CDR3 length: 14 residues. The CDR3 is CASRQLAGAYEQYF. In DNA form, the CDR3 reads TGTGCCAGCAGACAACTAGCGGGGGCCTACGAGCAGTACTTC.

V usage is TRBV6-2 or TRBV6-3 and J usage is TRBJ2-1, with D uncertain. CDR1 and CDR2 (germline): MNHEY, SVGEGT. V gave up 3 bases and J gave up 10 bases, with 10 bases separating them. The length of the CDR3 is 12 residues. The CDR3 bases are TGTGCCAGCAGTTATGTGGGGTACGAGCAGTTCTTC. This sequence encodes CASSYVGYEQFF.

This chain joins TRBV20-1 and TRBJ2-1; 13 positions agree with TRBD2. CDR1 and CDR2 (germline): DFQATT, SNEGSKA (reference sequence). The CDR3 covers 14 residues. The trim removed 6 bases at V and 8 bases at J, leaving 7 bases unmatched. CDR3 in amino acids: CSAPGLAGSHEQFF. DNA of the CDR3: TGCAGTGCCCCGGGACTAGCGGGGTCCCATGAGCAGTTCTTC.

The CDR3 nucleotides are TGTGCCAGCAGTTACGGGGGGGGCCAAGAGACCCAGTACTTC. It is translated as CASSYGGGQETQYF. V usage is TRBV6-6 and J usage is TRBJ2-5; 7 nucleotides match TRBD2. Germline V gene sequence: CDR1 MNHNY, CDR2 SVGAGI (reference sequence). CDR3 length: 14 residues. V gave up 2 bases and J gave up 1 base; unmatched junction bases: 1.

This clonotype was detected ten times or more. The V gene is TRBV9, the J gene TRBJ1-5; a possible D gene is TRBD1 (6 bases). In germline, CDR1 is SGDLS, CDR2 YYNGEE. CDR3 size: 15 residues. Between the trimmed V and J ends, which lost 2 bases and 1 base, there was a span of 10 bases. Here the CDR3 DNA reads TGTGCCAGCAGCGTTTCAGGGGCGAGCAATCAGCCCCAGCATTTT. This encodes CASSVSGASNQPQHF.

This clonotype was picked up many times. Here the CDR3 DNA reads TGTGCCAGCAGCTTACGAGGGTCTCAAAACACCATATATTTT. Protein: CASSLRGSQNTIYF. J is TRBJ1-3 and V is TRBV7-2, with unresolved D. Germline loops: CDR1 SGHTA, CDR2 FQGNSA. This CDR3 is built from 14 residues. Trimming cost V 2 bases and J 6 bases, with 11 bases left between them.

The V and J genes are TRBV20-1 and TRBJ2-7, with 8 bases identical to TRBD1. Germline values: CDR1 DFQATT, CDR2 SNEGSKA (reference sequence). This CDR3 has 15 residues. Germline trimming cut 5 bases from V and 0 bases from J; bases unmatched to any gene: 9. CDR3 region: CSASGGQENSYEQYF. As DNA, the CDR3 is TGCAGTGCTTCTGGGGGACAGGAAAACTCCTACGAGCAGTACTTC.

This clonotype was observed a few times. This chain connects TRBV14 to TRBJ2-1, with D perhaps TRBD1 (5 bases). Germline values: CDR1 SGHDN, CDR2 FVKESK. The CDR3 consists of 13 residues. With 4 bases removed from V and 9 bases from J, the gap between germline ends came to 13 bases. This CDR3 is CASSPQGFSEQFF. The CDR3 DNA follows: TGTGCCAGCAGCCCGCAGGGTTTTAGTGAGCAGTTCTTC.